This T cell receptor (beta chain) was recovered during a study of blood T cells in healthy people across ages. CDR1 MGHDK and CDR2 SYGVNS come from the germline V gene. This CDR3 contains 13 residues. V lost 4 bases and J 6 bases, leaving 12 bases between the germline ends. Worth noting for this clonotype: Its matching antigen is unknown.

It was with a sample-barcoded 5' primer and a J-beta primer mix that a second PCR of about 6 to 12 cycles was run. MiXCR was run by TCRdb on the 5' RACE reads, yielding one entry per CDR3 protein. The data show approximately 800,000 distinct CDR3 sequences, around 62% seen once. Every donor contributed approximately 10 milliliters of peripheral blood by blood draw. In each sample, at least 7 million PBMCs were isolated. Study-wide points: Higher diversity and more naive CD4+ cells were features of long-lived donors, compared to aged donors. Per-million-T-cell TCR beta diversity fell roughly linearly with age.

Sequenced material: blood. The TCR comes from a man younger than 45 in good health. The rearrangement uses TRBV25-1 and TRBJ1-2; D not certain. CDR3 sequence reads: CASSASSWDGYTF. CDR3 nucleotides: TGTGCCAGCAGTGCGTCATCTTGGGATGGCTACACCTTC.